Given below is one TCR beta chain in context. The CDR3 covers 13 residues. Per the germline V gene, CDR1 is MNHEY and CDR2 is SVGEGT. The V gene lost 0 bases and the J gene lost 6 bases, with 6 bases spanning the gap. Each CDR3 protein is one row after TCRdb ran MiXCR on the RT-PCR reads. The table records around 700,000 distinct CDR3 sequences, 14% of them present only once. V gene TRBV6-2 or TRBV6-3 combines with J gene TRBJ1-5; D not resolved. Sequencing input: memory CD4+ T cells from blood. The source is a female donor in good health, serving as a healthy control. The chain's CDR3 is CASSYSVGQPQHF. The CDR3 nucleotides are TGTGCCAGCAGTTACTCAGTGGGTCAGCCCCAGCATTTT.